Following are 25 T cell receptor beta chains from one sample sequenced in a study of T cells in narcolepsy. Repertoires were generated with immunoSEQ multiplex PCR, while TCRdb's copy carries only in-frame clones and drops some. The sample lists tens of thousands of clones, 87% occurring once. Sequencing used memory (CD45RA-) CD4+ T cells from blood. Every receptor here comes from a human donor in good health.

The chain uses TRBV5-5 and TRBJ1-1; 10 positions agree with TRBD1. J was trimmed by 8 bases and V by 0 bases; bases with no gene match: 7. Germline V gene sequence: CDR1 SGHKS, CDR2 YYEKEE (reference sequence). There are 15 residues in the CDR3. CDR3 nucleotide sequence: TGTGCCAGCAGCTTGGTATCCGGGACAGGGGACGAAGCTTTCTTT. Encoded protein: CASSLVSGTGDEAFF.

The V and J genes are TRBV5-1 and TRBJ1-1; no firm D call. Germline CDR1 and CDR2: SGHRS and YFSETQ. The V end lost 6 bases, the J end lost 11 bases, and 14 bases lay between the germline ends. This CDR3 has 11 residues. The CDR3 DNA reads as TGCGCCAGCAACAACGGGGTACAGGCTTTCTTT. It is translated as CASNNGVQAFF.

This clone showed up just a few times. The chain employs TRBV7-9 and TRBJ2-3; 8 bases are a match to TRBD1. CDR3 length equals 15 residues. Trimming at V came to 5 bases and at J to 4 bases, leaving 8 bases not matched to a gene. Germline CDR1 SEHNR, CDR2 FQNEAQ (reference sequence). CDR3 in DNA: TGTGCCAGCAGCCGGGATACAGGGGGAGCAGATACGCAGTATTTT. Amino acids: CASSRDTGGADTQYF.

The chain employs TRBV5-1 and TRBJ2-7, with 9 bases identical to TRBD1. The V and J ends lost 6 bases and 7 bases, in that order; junction bases with no gene match: 11. The germline CDR1 and CDR2 sequences are SGHRS and YFSETQ. The CDR3 spans 14 residues. The CDR3 bases are TGCGCCAGCACCGGAAGGACAGGGGTCGAAGAGCAGTACTTC. It encodes CASTGRTGVEEQYF.

This clone was observed once. The J gene is TRBJ1-1, the V gene TRBV9; D is unclear. The CDR3 runs 15 residues. Germline lookup yields CDR1 SGDLS and CDR2 YYNGEE. V was pared by 0 bases and J by 3 bases, with 12 bases between. The CDR3 region has the DNA TGTGCCAGCAGCGTAGGTGGAGTATGGGACACTGAAGCTTTCTTT. Its protein product is CASSVGGVWDTEAFF. Supplemented by reference TRBV9 and TRBJ1-1, the full variable domain reads DSGVTQTPKHLITATGQRVTLRCSPRSGDLSVYWYQQSLDQGLQFLIQYYNGEERAKGNILERFSAQQFPDLHSELNLSSLELGDSALYFCASSVGGVWDTEAFFGQGTRLTVV.

A single count supports this clone. The rearrangement joins TRBV13 to TRBJ1-2; D unresolved. CDR1 and CDR2 from the germline V gene are PRHDT and FYEKMQ (reference sequence). The CDR3 is made up of 14 amino acids. Trimming took off 8 bases at V and 8 bases at J, with 21 bases between the two ends. The CDR3 sequence: CASGMGKIFTGYTF. The CDR3 DNA follows: TGTGCCAGCGGAATGGGAAAGATTTTTACGGGCTACACCTTC.

The table lists this clone with a count of one. The chain couples TRBV30 to TRBJ2-4; a possible D gene is TRBD2 (6 bases). Trimming left V 1 base short and J 0 bases short, with 10 bases between. The germline CDR1 and CDR2 sequences are GTSNPN and SVGIG (reference sequence). This CDR3 is 15 amino acids long. The CDR3, as DNA: TGTGCCTGGAGTGCCCCGGGGGTAGCCAAAAACATTCAGTACTTC. Translating gives CAWSAPGVAKNIQYF.

The chain links TRBV27 to TRBJ2-3; D gene ambiguous. The V gene's germline CDR1 is MNHEY and CDR2 SMNVEV (reference sequence). The CDR3 contains 11 residues. V lost 4 bases to trimming and J lost 4 bases, with 3 bases between them. In DNA form, the CDR3 reads TGTGCCAGCAGTTCTCCAGATACGCAGTATTTT. It encodes CASSSPDTQYF.

The V gene is TRBV20-1, the J gene TRBJ2-7, with D tentatively TRBD1 or TRBD2 (5 bases each). With 6 bases removed from V and 6 bases from J, the gap between germline ends came to 12 bases. The CDR3 totals 11 residues. Germline-derived CDR1 and CDR2 are DFQATT and SNEGSKA (reference sequence). CDR3 region: CSAAPGPEQYF. The CDR3 DNA sequence: TGCAGTGCCGCGCCGGGGCCCGAGCAGTACTTC.

This chain links TRBV4-1 with TRBJ2-7, with D unresolved. The germline V and J ends were trimmed by 0 bases and 7 bases, with 19 bases remaining between them. The CDR3 spans 16 residues. Germline values: CDR1 MGHRA, CDR2 YSYEKL. CDR3 region: CASSQDADPGLGEQYF. DNA for the CDR3: TGCGCCAGCAGCCAAGATGCGGACCCGGGCCTAGGGGAGCAGTACTTC.

The rearrangement joins TRBV19 to TRBJ1-5, with D hard to call. The V end lost 1 base, the J end lost 3 bases, and 10 bases lay between the germline ends. The CDR3 contains 15 residues. Germline V gives CDR1 LNHDA, CDR2 SQIVND (reference sequence). The CDR3 protein is CASSIALSFNQPQHF. Written as DNA, the CDR3 is TGTGCCAGTAGTATAGCTCTCAGCTTCAATCAGCCCCAGCATTTT.

The chain links TRBV4-2 to TRBJ1-2, with D hard to call. Trimming shortened V by 1 base and J by 6 bases, and 9 bases separated the two germline ends. CDR3 length: 13 residues. Germline V gene sequence: CDR1 LGHNA, CDR2 YNFKEQ. CDR3 nucleotide sequence: TGTGCCAGCAGCCAAGTCCGCGAGAATGGCTACACCTTC. This codes for CASSQVRENGYTF.

The chain is built from TRBV28 and TRBJ2-7; D remains ambiguous. V was trimmed by 6 bases and J by 0 bases, leaving 15 bases between them. The CDR3 runs to 15 residues. Germline V gives CDR1 MDHEN, CDR2 SYDVKM. The DNA of the CDR3 is TGTGCCAGCAGCCCTATTAGGTCGAGCTCCTACGAGCAGTACTTC. Its translation is CASSPIRSSSYEQYF.

As for this clone: The sample has other DNA sequences that encode this CDR3 too. The CDR3 DNA reads as TGTGCCAGCAGTGATCTCGGGGGTGGGGGTCAGGAGACCCAGTACTTC. Residues: CASSDLGGGGQETQYF. The J gene is TRBJ2-5, the V gene TRBV6-1; D possibly corresponds to TRBD2 (6 bases). The CDR3 extends over 16 amino acids. V lost 3 bases, J lost 5 bases, and 19 bases lay in between. CDR1 is MNHNS, CDR2 SASEGT, per germline.

V gene TRBV5-1 combines with J gene TRBJ2-3; 14 nucleotides match TRBD2. The trim removed 4 bases at V and 2 bases at J, leaving 9 bases unmatched. Per germline, CDR1 SGHRS and CDR2 YFSETQ. The CDR3 runs to 18 residues. CDR3 nucleotide sequence: TGCGCCAGCAGCCTAGGACTAGCGGGGGGCCAATACACAGATACGCAGTATTTT. Protein product: CASSLGLAGGQYTDTQYF.

The J gene is TRBJ2-3, the V gene TRBV6-1, with 7 bases matching TRBD2. This CDR3 spans 14 amino acids. Germline CDR1 and CDR2: MNHNS and SASEGT. The junction had 4 bases not matched to a gene; V was cut back by 7 bases and J by 0 bases. DNA for the CDR3: TGTGCCAGCACATCGGGGGGTAGCACAGATACGCAGTATTTT. Its translation is CASTSGGSTDTQYF.

The J gene is TRBJ1-2, the V gene TRBV6-5; 7 bases agree with TRBD1. Per the germline V gene, CDR1 is MNHEY and CDR2 is SVGAGI. The CDR3 has 13 amino acids. V shed 6 bases, J shed 6 bases, and the junction held 7 bases outside the gene matches. CDR3 protein: CASRMTGSNGYTF. CDR3 DNA sequence: TGTGCCAGCAGAATGACAGGGAGTAATGGCTACACCTTC.

V and J are TRBV9 and TRBJ2-6; TRBD2 matches at 9 bases. Germline values: CDR1 SGDLS, CDR2 YYNGEE. Trimming at V came to 3 bases and at J to 3 bases, leaving 10 bases not matched to a gene. This CDR3 comprises 18 residues. The CDR3 loop reads CASSAGLAGVGGANVLTF. The CDR3 bases are TGTGCCAGCAGCGCCGGATTAGCGGGAGTAGGTGGGGCCAACGTCCTGACTTTC.

The gene calls are TRBV30 and TRBJ1-5, with no clear D. The V gene lost 2 bases and the J gene lost 2 bases, with 7 bases spanning the gap. Germline-derived CDR1 and CDR2 are GTSNPN and SVGIG (reference sequence). The CDR3 length is 13 residues. The CDR3 coding sequence is TGTGCCTGGAGTAGGAAGGGCAATCAGCCCCAGCATTTT. Its protein is CAWSRKGNQPQHF.

The chain recombines TRBV11-2 with TRBJ2-3; possibly TRBD1 for D (6 bases). The CDR3 extends over 14 amino acids. Germline loops: CDR1 SGHAT, CDR2 FQNNGV. V lost 3 bases to trimming and J lost 2 bases, with 9 bases between them. The DNA for the CDR3 is TGTGCCAGCAGCTTGGGACATAACACAGATACGCAGTATTTT. Translated: CASSLGHNTDTQYF.

The sample holds a few counts of this clone. The chain is built from TRBV19 and TRBJ1-1, with D tentatively TRBD1 (5 bases). The length of the CDR3 is 13 residues. CDR1 is LNHDA, CDR2 SQIVND, per germline (reference sequence). Trimming removed 0 bases from V and 3 bases from J, with 5 bases in between. The CDR3 DNA follows: TGTGCCAGTAGTATAGAGGGGGACACTGAAGCTTTCTTT. Encoded protein: CASSIEGDTEAFF.

The chain recombines TRBV6-1 with TRBJ1-1; tentative D call: TRBD1 (6 bases). The CDR3 is 12 residues long. Germline CDR1 MNHNS, CDR2 SASEGT. Deletions cut 7 bases from V and 4 bases from J, with 10 bases between. The CDR3 region is CASTVTGTEAFF. CDR3 DNA: TGTGCCAGCACAGTGACAGGCACTGAAGCTTTCTTT.

This clone was seen a single time. The J gene is TRBJ1-3, the V gene TRBV7-2; 7 bases match TRBD1. The V segment lost 6 bases and the J segment 4 bases; nucleotides outside the gene matches: 9. Germline V CDR1 and CDR2: SGHTA, FQGNSA. There are 15 residues in the CDR3. This CDR3 is CASSLTGVRGNTIYF. The CDR3 DNA reads as TGTGCCAGCAGTCTCACAGGGGTGCGGGGAAACACCATATATTTT.

The chain carries TRBV4-2 and TRBJ1-5; D is uncertain. The CDR3 loop spans 13 amino acids. CDR1 is LGHNA and CDR2 is YNFKEQ in the germline V gene. The V end lost 0 bases, the J end lost 7 bases, and 7 bases lay between the germline ends. Here the CDR3 DNA reads TGTGCCAGCAGCCAAGATCGAAGGCAGCCCCAGCATTTT. Protein product: CASSQDRRQPQHF.

The V gene is TRBV30, the J gene TRBJ1-1, with TRBD1 identical over 12 bases. CDR1 GTSNPN and CDR2 SVGIG come from the germline V gene (reference sequence). J gave up 1 base and V 2 bases, and 14 bases lay outside the gene matches. There are 19 residues in the CDR3. CDR3 DNA sequence: TGTGCCTGGAGTCCGGGACAGGGGGCGGTGGGTTGGAAGAACACTGAAGCTTTCTTT. Translation gives CAWSPGQGAVGWKNTEAFF.